The text below deals with one TCR beta chain. The sample is drawn from a study of cytomegalovirus exposure and HLA in healthy donors. The CDR3 is 14 amino acids. V was clipped by 0 bases and J by 7 bases; unmatched bases: 5. CDR1 and CDR2 (germline): MNHEY, SMNVEV (reference sequence). PCR used 60 Vbeta primers and 13 Jbeta primers. Libraries were prepared by immunoSEQ multiplex PCR; TCRdb keeps only in-frame clonotypes and omits some of them. The table includes some 150,000 clones, over 60% detected once. The sequence came from a female donor in good health and CMV-seronegative. The chain combines TRBV27 with TRBJ2-5, with TRBD2 matching 7 bases. Material: PBMCs. In DNA form, the CDR3 reads TGTGCCAGCAGTTTATCGACTAGCATGGGGACCCAGTACTTC. It encodes CASSLSTSMGTQYF.